The entry below describes one T cell receptor (beta chain). Its antigen remains unknown. Following extraction, RNA underwent reverse transcription to cDNA, which served as the sequencing template. Libraries were prepared by immunoSEQ multiplex PCR; TCRdb keeps only in-frame clonotypes and omits some of them. The sample shows 130,000 to 150,000 clones, approximately 49% of them seen only once. The sample comes from a study of CD8+ T cells in alopecia areata. Study-level background: Twice a day, 5 to 10 mg of oral tofacitinib was administered to treated patients. Patients remained on tofacitinib for 6 to 18 months and then went 6 months without it.

Study results and caveats: It was less clear whether patients shared TCRs than it was in mice, possibly because of HLA.

The sequencing here drew on CD4+ T cells sorted from blood, taken at week 0. The receptor's source is a human donor with alopecia areata.

For the CDR3, the DNA is TGTGCCAGCAGTGAGTTTCGCACAGATACGCAGTATTTT. Translated, it gives CASSEFRTDTQYF. The chain links TRBV2 to TRBJ2-3; D is undetermined. Trimming removed 3 bases from V and 1 base from J, with 5 bases in between. The CDR3 extends over 13 amino acids. Germline CDR1 is SNHLY and CDR2 is FYNNEI.